This TCR beta chain stems from a study of blood T cells in healthy people across ages (dated by TCRdb to the mid-2010s). Notes on the research overall: In model experiments, template switching captured roughly one uniquely barcoded TCR beta cDNA molecule for every two T cells. To track age-related changes in TCR beta repertoire diversity, the study relied on deep sequencing normalized with unique cDNA molecular identifiers. The donors were split into four age groups: young (average approximately 16 years), middle-aged (around 40), aged (roughly 68) and long-lived (over 80). To avoid experimental bias, donors of different ages were randomly spread across the sequencing lanes. For two donors (one aged 18 to 29 and one aged 80 or older), the study analyzed two additional independent replicas of 1 million unique cDNA reads from the same blood draw. Study-wide findings and limitations: Estimates of total diversity based on one million sequenced T cells were considered lower bounds and underestimates. Because the CMV infection status of the donors was unknown, age-related changes in expanded clonotypes may potentially have been confounded. Conclusive comparison of naive and antigen-experienced compartments was prevented by the profiling of bulk unsorted PBMCs. The percentage of naive T cells measured by flow cytometry correlated strongly with observed TCR beta diversity. Compared with the aged group, the long-lived group had more naive CD4+ T cells, fewer expanded clones and increased TCR diversity, suggesting age selection. Observed TCR beta diversity per million T cells fell roughly linearly with age, and a significant reduction was already apparent by age around 44.

Receptor libraries were prepared by 5' RACE. The sequencing machine was an Illumina HiSeq 2500. A second roughly 6 to 11 cycle PCR used a sample-barcoded 5' primer and a J-beta primer mix. A template-switch 5' adaptor carrying 12 random nucleotides introduced a unique molecular identifier onto each TCR beta cDNA molecule. Each sample yielded at least 2.5 million CDR3-containing paired-end reads. First-strand cDNA was synthesized from all RNA with the Mint cDNA synthesis kit, primed by a TRBC-specific oligonucleotide. All cDNA was treated with uracil-DNA glycosylase and then went through a first 18-cycle PCR with the universal primers M1SS and BC2_uni_R. For the original study's pipeline: For normalization, 1 million high-quality reads, each with a distinct molecular identifier, were randomly selected from each sample. Instead of being binned into consensus sequences, reads with shared molecular identifiers were discarded. MiTCR, run with a Q25 quality threshold and the strictest error-elimination algorithm, handled CDR3 identification, clonotype clustering and error correction. Lower-bound total TCR beta diversity was estimated with a nonparametric unseen species model using Euler transformation. TCRdb passed the public sequencing reads through fastp at Q25 and MiXCR, retaining productive beta sequences. Rows are combined by CDR3 protein, so each entry shows the most common genes and DNA. TCRdb's processing, not the authors' own work, is the source of the V and J calls. The table for this sample lists 1 million to 1.2 million distinct CDR3 sequences; approximately 38% of them were counted only once. The ten largest clones add up to over 10% of the sample.

This clonotype was counted only a few times. Its specific antigen is unknown. Base qualities are missing; no much larger clone stands one base away. Donors were 39 systemically healthy Caucasian individuals from Russia aged roughly 6 to 90 years. Each donor gave ten milliliters of peripheral blood, collected into EDTA-treated Vacutainer tubes. Ficoll-Paque density-gradient centrifugation was used to isolate PBMCs, with at least 7 million obtained per sample. Total RNA, at least 6 micrograms per sample, was extracted from PBMCs with Trizol reagent. The percentages of naive CD45RAhigh/CD27high T cells were determined by flow cytometry on a PBMC aliquot from every donor. The germline V gene (reference sequence) specifies MNHNY as CDR1 and SVGAGI as CDR2. The CDR3, cysteine through phenylalanine, is 16 amino acids long. Of all the DNA, just the CDR3 is kept, 48 bases in frame from base 1. The germline ends are 8 bases apart after V is trimmed by 1 base and J by 1 base.

The V and J genes are TRBV6-6 and TRBJ2-6; the D gene remains uncertain. The sequenced material came from blood. The origin of this receptor is a man aged 18-30 years in good health. The nucleotide sequence is TGTGCCAGCAGTTACTTGACAAGTTCTGGGGCCAACGTCCTGACTTTC. Translated, this gives CASSYLTSSGANVLTF.